This TCR beta chain comes out of a study of lymphopenia after photon versus proton radiotherapy. V shed 6 bases and J 1 base; nucleotides not matched to a gene: 5. Per the germline V gene, CDR1 is SGDLS and CDR2 is YYNGEE. The CDR3 sequence is 15 residues long. TCRdb's table, derived via immunoSEQ multiplex PCR, lists solely in-frame clones and lacks some. The table includes some 70,000 clones, 87% detected once. Sequencing was performed on peripheral blood, taken from a patient treated with proton-based radiotherapy. This sequence originates from a man older than 75 with esophageal cancer. The rearrangement uses TRBV9 and TRBJ2-1; TRBD2 matches 9 bases. In DNA, the CDR3 is TGTGCCAGCAATGCGGGAGGGCCATCCTACAATGAGCAGTTCTTC. Translating gives CASNAGGPSYNEQFF. Combining the CDR3 with reference TRBV9 and TRBJ2-1 gives the whole variable domain DSGVTQTPKHLITATGQRVTLRCSPRSGDLSVYWYQQSLDQGLQFLIQYYNGEERAKGNILERFSAQQFPDLHSELNLSSLELGDSALYFCASNAGGPSYNEQFFGPGTRLTVL.